This T cell receptor (beta chain) is from a study of blood T cells in healthy people across ages (dated by TCRdb to between 2014 and 2017). Notes on the research overall: In model experiments, template switching captured roughly one uniquely barcoded TCR beta cDNA molecule for every two T cells. Two additional independent replicas of 1 million unique cDNA reads from the same blood draw were analyzed for two donors (one aged 18 to 30 and one aged 80 or older). Age-related changes in TCR beta repertoire diversity were measured in the study by deep sequencing normalized with unique cDNA molecular identifiers. Four age groups were formed from the donors: young (average about 17 years), middle-aged (just under 40), aged (62) and long-lived (more than 75).

Overall results and qualifications from the work: Observed TCR beta diversity per million T cells fell roughly linearly with age, and a significant reduction was already apparent by age approximately 40. Compared with the aged group, the long-lived group had more naive CD4+ T cells, fewer expanded clones and increased TCR diversity, suggesting age selection. Observed TCR beta diversity correlated strongly with the percentage of naive T cells measured by flow cytometry. Conclusive comparison of naive and antigen-experienced compartments was prevented by the profiling of bulk unsorted PBMCs. Estimates of total diversity from one million sequenced T cells were regarded as lower bounds and underestimates. Because donor CMV infection status was unknown, age-related changes in expanded clonotypes were potentially confounded.

This clonotype has more than one count but fewer than ten. This receptor's antigen is unknown. No much larger clone is present one base from it, and per-base qualities are unavailable. Library generation was performed with 5' RACE. These reads were obtained on an Illumina HiSeq 2500. The second PCR ran for roughly 7 to 11 cycles and used a J-beta primer mix along with a sample-barcoded 5' primer. A template-switch 5' adaptor carrying 12 random nucleotides introduced a unique molecular identifier onto each TCR beta cDNA molecule. Each sample yielded at least 3 million CDR3-containing paired-end reads. First-strand cDNA synthesis was performed from all RNA using the Mint cDNA synthesis kit, with priming by a TRBC-specific oligonucleotide. Following uracil-DNA glycosylase treatment, all cDNA underwent a first 18-cycle PCR with the universal primers M1SS and BC2_uni_R. The study's processing was this. For normalization, 1 million high-quality reads, each with a distinct molecular identifier, were randomly selected from each sample. Reads sharing molecular identifiers were discarded rather than binned into consensus sequences. MiTCR, set to a Q25 quality threshold and the strictest error-elimination algorithm, was used for CDR3 identification, clonotype clustering and error correction. A nonparametric unseen species model with Euler transformation was used to estimate a lower bound on total TCR beta diversity. TCRdb redid the processing of the public reads, applying fastp at Q25 and MiXCR, and retained in-frame beta chains. Rows merge per CDR3 protein into single entries with the most common DNA and genes. These V and J calls are TCRdb output, not the study's own analysis. The sample records some 940,000 distinct CDR3 sequences, about 28% of which are singletons. Jointly, the top ten make up around 9.6% of the sample.

CDR1 and CDR2, per the germline V gene (reference sequence), are DFQATT and SNEGSKA. The CDR3 starts with the cysteine, ends with the phenylalanine, and has 12 residues. The only DNA kept is the CDR3, 36 bases in frame from the first base. Donors were approximately 42 systemically healthy Caucasian individuals from Russia aged roughly 6 to 90 years. Ten milliliters of peripheral blood were drawn from each donor into EDTA-treated Vacutainer tubes. Ficoll-Paque density-gradient centrifugation was used to isolate PBMCs, with at least 6 million per sample. Total RNA, at least 6 micrograms per sample, was extracted from PBMCs with Trizol reagent. For every donor, flow cytometry on a PBMC aliquot measured the percentage of naive CD45RAhigh/CD27high T cells. These data also featured in a second study, about T cells of mothers and their children. Taken from the second paper: Donors were nine systemically healthy Caucasian individuals: three mothers and their six children. cDNA synthesis used all of the extracted RNA, with approximately 1.4 ug of RNA in each 15 ul reaction. In the second PCR, sample barcodes and 2-4 random nucleotides were introduced via the M1S primer. Each mother yielded over 8.5 million TCR beta CDR3 reads and each child roughly 3.1 million reads. Thymic selection shapes the output of TCR recombination in a similar way in related and unrelated pairs, and inherited differences have a minor effect. Related mother-child pairs always showed normalized repertoire overlap that was slightly higher than in unrelated mother-child pairs, though the difference was never significant. Persistent microchimeric T cell clones were not detected, at a sensitivity of about 100 clones per million clonotypes. Deep NGS was used in the study to compare the TCR beta repertoires of mothers and children and to look for features that separate related mother-child pairs from unrelated individuals. The mean age was about 38 +/- 4 years for the mothers and around 11 +/- 4 years for the children. Libraries were sequenced on Illumina HiSeq 2000 with 100+100 nt paired-end reads after adapter ligation with NEBNext reagents. To prevent cross-contamination, the mother and child libraries were prepared a month apart and were sequenced in separate runs. For each donor, somewhere between about 450,000 and 2,000,000 distinct TCR beta clonotypes were identified. Naive TCR beta clonotypes were estimated from low-frequency clonotypes matched to each donor's FACS-determined naive share, without sorting.

The sequenced sample consisted of blood. Here the chain combines TRBV20-1 and TRBJ2-4, with the identity of the D gene unclear. The tail of the sequence fits TRBJ2-7 better, so the J call may be wrong. The TCR originated in a woman aged 35 to 49 in good health. The CDR3 corresponds to CSTKQAVYEQYF. The nucleotides read TGCAGTACAAAGCAGGCTGTTTACGAGCAGTACTTC.